This T cell receptor (beta chain) was captured by sequencing in a study of tumor and adjacent non-tumor tissue in lung cancer. TCRbeta libraries were built with three rounds of nested PCR, modified from ARM-PCR. TCRdb recomputed calls from the multiplex PCR reads with MiXCR, one row per CDR3 protein. Altogether 78,000 or so distinct CDR3 sequences are present, 80% being singletons, with the ten largest covering less than 15%. The template was RNA from unsorted bulk tissue. As regards this clonotype: The junction differs from germline at one of its ends, possibly a read error.

The CDR3 is 15 amino acids. Germline V gene sequence: CDR1 DFQATT, CDR2 SNEGSKA (reference sequence). The chain is built from TRBV20-1 and TRBJ2-5, with TRBD1 as a possible D gene (6 bases). The sequence came from a woman aged 45-60 years with non-small cell lung cancer. Specimen: lung tumor tissue. This chain's CDR3 is CNARVPSGERETQYF. DNA for the CDR3: TGCAATGCGCGGGTTCCCTCAGGGGAGAGAGAGACCCAGTATTTC.